The clone carrying this T cell receptor beta chain is classed as medium-sized. Its antigen is currently unknown. Genomic DNA provided the template from which TCR beta CDR3 was amplified by two-round multiplex PCR. Primers targeting each individual TRBV and TRBJ gene were applied in first-round PCR. For its second round, the PCR relied on universal primers. TCRdb independently ran MiXCR on the multiplex PCR reads; one entry per CDR3 protein. The table lists around 13,000 distinct CDR3 sequences, 25% to 30% of them singletons. With V trimmed by 7 bases and J by 7 bases, 14 bases remained unmatched. The CDR3 spans 16 residues. The data were taken from a study of prognosis after radiotherapy for stage I lung cancer. About the research overall: No significant progression was observed in approximately 14 patients, whereas four developed distant metastases a median of about seven months after radiotherapy.

Study-level findings and limits: It was in patients who developed distant metastases that Shannon entropy after stereotactic body radiation therapy was lower.

This rearrangement joins TRBV12-3 or TRBV12-4 to TRBJ2-1; TRBD1 agrees at 9 bases. This receptor was obtained from a donor over 45 with non-small cell lung cancer. Here the sequenced sample was PBMCs, taken before or after stereotactic body radiation therapy (not recorded which). Written as DNA, the CDR3 is TGTGCCAGCACCCCGGGACAGGGAGTTTCCGGGAATGAGCAGTTCTTC. It encodes CASTPGQGVSGNEQFF.